A selection of T cell receptor beta chains follows, all from one sample in a study of blood T cells in healthy people across ages. TCRdb used MiXCR to reprocess the 5' RACE reads, holding one entry per CDR3 protein. The data contain over a million distinct CDR3 sequences, roughly 60% of them singletons. The sequencing input was blood. The receptors originated from a man aged 18 to 29 in good health. Both conserved end residues are part of each CDR3. Each record gives: D gene, V gene, clone size, J gene, CDR3 protein, CDR3 DNA. A D gene is named only where the DNA matches it firmly. Clone size is given for some rows only: seen once, a few or many times, or a class if the clone is expanded.

d_call: TRBD1; v_call: TRBV18; clone_size: -; j_call: TRBJ1-1; cdr3_aa: CASSPDRDPYIEAFF; cdr3_nt: TGTGCCAGCTCACCCGACAGGGACCCTTATATTGAAGCTTTCTTT
d_call: TRBD1; v_call: TRBV12-3/TRBV12-4; clone_size: -; j_call: TRBJ2-5; cdr3_aa: CASSRRQGVPQETQYF; cdr3_nt: TGTGCCAGCAGTCGCAGACAGGGGGTTCCTCAAGAGACCCAGTACTTC
d_call: TRBD1; v_call: TRBV29-1; clone_size: -; j_call: TRBJ2-7; cdr3_aa: CNARDRGPGQYF; cdr3_nt: TGCAACGCCAGGGACAGGGGGCCAGGGCAGTACTTC
d_call: -; v_call: TRBV5-1; clone_size: few; j_call: TRBJ2-3; cdr3_aa: CASSSRETDTQYF; cdr3_nt: TGCGCCAGCAGCTCCAGGGAAACAGATACGCAGTATTTT
d_call: TRBD1; v_call: TRBV7-9; clone_size: once; j_call: TRBJ2-7; cdr3_aa: CASSHDRGGVDEQYF; cdr3_nt: TGTGCCAGCAGCCATGACAGGGGCGGCGTCGATGAGCAGTACTTC
d_call: -; v_call: TRBV27; clone_size: few; j_call: TRBJ2-2; cdr3_aa: CASPRTPYTGELFF; cdr3_nt: TGTGCCAGCCCCAGGACCCCCTACACCGGGGAGCTGTTTTTT
d_call: -; v_call: TRBV5-1; clone_size: few; j_call: TRBJ1-4; cdr3_aa: CASSGGVYLDEKLFF; cdr3_nt: TGCGCCAGCAGCGGGGGGGTCTACCTGGATGAAAAACTGTTTTTT
d_call: -; v_call: TRBV13; clone_size: -; j_call: TRBJ2-6; cdr3_aa: CASSSRLARLKTGANVLTF; cdr3_nt: TGTGCCAGCAGTTCCCGGCTGGCCCGGCTTAAGACTGGGGCCAACGTCCTGACTTTC
d_call: -; v_call: TRBV12-3/TRBV12-4; clone_size: -; j_call: TRBJ2-7; cdr3_aa: CASSYAGAPLEQYF; cdr3_nt: TGTGCCAGCAGCTACGCCGGGGCCCCCCTCGAGCAGTACTTC
d_call: -; v_call: TRBV5-1; clone_size: -; j_call: TRBJ2-7; cdr3_aa: CASSPARDSFSYEQYF; cdr3_nt: TGCGCCAGCAGCCCAGCTAGGGACTCCTTCTCCTACGAGCAGTACTTC
d_call: -; v_call: TRBV6-2/TRBV6-3; clone_size: -; j_call: TRBJ1-1; cdr3_aa: CASSWVEGWNTEAFF; cdr3_nt: TGTGCCAGCAGTTGGGTTGAGGGATGGAACACTGAAGCTTTCTTT
d_call: -; v_call: TRBV6-6; clone_size: -; j_call: TRBJ2-7; cdr3_aa: CASSYLGGPYEQYF; cdr3_nt: TGTGCCAGCAGTTATCTCGGGGGCCCGTACGAGCAGTACTTC
d_call: -; v_call: TRBV27; clone_size: -; j_call: TRBJ1-6; cdr3_aa: CASSFSNSPLHF; cdr3_nt: TGTGCCAGCAGTTTCTCTAATTCACCCCTCCACTTT
d_call: TRBD2; v_call: TRBV27; clone_size: -; j_call: TRBJ2-3; cdr3_aa: CASSSPTWASGFTDTQYF; cdr3_nt: TGTGCCAGCAGTTCCCCGACTTGGGCTAGCGGATTCACAGATACGCAGTATTTT
d_call: -; v_call: TRBV29-1; clone_size: few; j_call: TRBJ1-2; cdr3_aa: CSGVLGYGYTF; cdr3_nt: TGCAGCGGTGTTTTAGGCTATGGCTACACCTTC
d_call: TRBD1; v_call: TRBV10-3; clone_size: once; j_call: TRBJ2-1; cdr3_aa: CAISENPQGDQFF; cdr3_nt: TGTGCCATCAGTGAGAACCCACAGGGGGACCAGTTCTTC
d_call: -; v_call: TRBV18; clone_size: -; j_call: TRBJ2-4; cdr3_aa: CASSPLDSQGRNIQYF; cdr3_nt: TGTGCCAGCTCACCACTGGACAGCCAAGGCCGGAACATTCAGTACTTC
d_call: -; v_call: TRBV5-1; clone_size: -; j_call: TRBJ2-3; cdr3_aa: CASSLGFEKYTQYF; cdr3_nt: TGCGCCAGCAGCTTGGGTTTCGAGAAGTATACGCAGTATTTT
d_call: -; v_call: TRBV6-5; clone_size: -; j_call: TRBJ1-5; cdr3_aa: CASSYTRDQPQHF; cdr3_nt: TGTGCCAGCAGTTACACACGAGATCAGCCCCAGCATTTT
d_call: -; v_call: TRBV10-3; clone_size: -; j_call: TRBJ1-4; cdr3_aa: CAISEDTGTVNEKLFF; cdr3_nt: TGTGCCATCAGTGAGGATACAGGGACCGTCAATGAAAAACTGTTTTTT
d_call: -; v_call: TRBV11-2; clone_size: -; j_call: TRBJ1-4; cdr3_aa: CASSAYEEKLFF; cdr3_nt: TGTGCCAGCAGCGCCTATGAGGAAAAACTGTTTTTT
d_call: -; v_call: TRBV4-3; clone_size: -; j_call: TRBJ1-1; cdr3_aa: CASSQDGPQVNTEAFF; cdr3_nt: TGCGCCAGCAGCCAAGATGGCCCTCAGGTGAATACTGAAGCTTTCTTT
d_call: TRBD1; v_call: TRBV7-9; clone_size: -; j_call: TRBJ1-4; cdr3_aa: CASSQPIPGQTNEKLFF; cdr3_nt: TGTGCCAGCAGCCAACCCATCCCGGGACAGACTAATGAAAAACTGTTTTTT